This T cell receptor beta chain was captured in a study of T cells in Graves' hyperthyroidism and ophthalmopathy. Study results and caveats: Blood also carried most thyroid clonotypes expanded above 0.001.

RNA transcripts gave rise to amplified TCR beta CDR3 regions. The primer set for the first-round RT-PCR of the TCR CDR3 was HTBI. MiXCR, applied by TCRdb to the multiplex PCR reads, yields one record per CDR3 protein. This sample has 460,000 or so distinct CDR3 sequences, with 13% to 15% found just once. Per germline, CDR1 LNHNV and CDR2 YYDKDF (reference sequence). The CDR3 length is 16 residues. V was trimmed by 6 bases and J by 4 bases, leaving 21 bases between them. Newly diagnosed hyperthyroidism, duration under 2 months, in patients aged 18 to 65. In making diagnoses, clinical symptoms, serum thyroxine and TRAb, thyroid ultrasound and orbital computed tomography were all used. PBMCs were obtained from about 10 ml fresh peripheral blood. This clonotype was seen ten or more times. Its antigen is currently unknown.

The chain couples TRBV15 to TRBJ1-2; D may be TRBD1 (5 bases). This TCR was sampled from a woman aged 18-29 years with Graves' hyperthyroidism. Sample: blood. The CDR3 bases are TGTGCCACCAGAAAGGGCCGGGACCCCGAGAGCTATGGCTACACCTTC. This encodes CATRKGRDPESYGYTF.